A selection of T cell receptor beta chains follows, all from one sample in a study of T cells after yellow fever vaccination. TCRdb redid the calling of the 5' RACE reads with MiXCR, one entry per CDR3 protein. The table lists hundreds of thousands of distinct CDR3 sequences, around 4% of them singletons. The sequenced sample was PBMCs, obtained on the day of the yellow fever booster vaccination. The receptors derive from a man aged 18 to 30 who received the YFV17D yellow fever vaccine. The CDR3 runs from the conserved cysteine through the conserved F or W. The D gene is left open where the match is weak. Some rows have no size entry. The others give once, few or many, or a class for an expanded clone.

TRBJ1-2	TRBD1	.	TRBV12-3/TRBV12-4	TGTGCCAGCAGTGCAACCGGGACAGGGGGTGGTGGCTACACCTTC	CASSATGTGGGGYTF
TRBJ2-3	TRBD2	.	TRBV6-4	TGTGCCAGCAGCCAGAGTGGACTAGGGAAGTATACGCAGTATTTT	CASSQSGLGKYTQYF
TRBJ2-7	TRBD2	many	TRBV20-1	TGCAGTGCTCCGGTGAGCGGGGGATCGTGGTACGAGCAGTACTTC	CSAPVSGGSWYEQYF
TRBJ2-5	.	many	TRBV6-6	TGTGCCAGCAGTTACTGGACAGAAGAGACCCAGTACTTC	CASSYWTEETQYF
TRBJ1-4	TRBD1	many	TRBV7-9	TGTGCCAGCAGCGATTTTCAGGGACAGGCGAATGAAAAACTGTTTTTT	CASSDFQGQANEKLFF
TRBJ2-7	TRBD2	many	TRBV20-1	TGCAGTGCTAGAGGCGGACCATTGCACGGGATAGCGGGGTTAAGCGAGCAGTACTTC	CSARGGPLHGIAGLSEQYF
TRBJ2-1	.	.	TRBV24-1	TGTGCCACCAGTGATAGGGGCTATGAGCAGTTCTTC	CATSDRGYEQFF
TRBJ2-3	.	many	TRBV28	TGTGCCAGCAAACACAGGGATACGCAGTATTTT	CASKHRDTQYF
TRBJ2-5	.	few	TRBV29-1	TGCAGCGTTGGGGGGTTAGAGACCCAGTACTTC	CSVGGLETQYF
TRBJ1-2	.	many	TRBV3-1	TGTGCCAGCAGCACCCCGGGACGGGCCTATGGCTACACCTTC	CASSTPGRAYGYTF
TRBJ2-5	TRBD2	.	TRBV6-5	TGTGCCAGCAGTTACGGGCGGGGGGGCCTCCAAGAGACCCAGTACTTC	CASSYGRGGLQETQYF
TRBJ2-3	TRBD2	many	TRBV20-1	TGCAGTGCGCGGGGGAGCACAGATACGCAGTATTTT	CSARGSTDTQYF
TRBJ2-2	TRBD1	few	TRBV7-2	TGTGCCAGCAGCTTCTCGATCGGACAGGGGAACACCGGGGAGCTGTTTTTT	CASSFSIGQGNTGELFF
TRBJ2-1	TRBD1	many	TRBV7-2	TGTGCCAGCAGCCTAGGACAGGGAATATACAATGAGCAGTTCTTC	CASSLGQGIYNEQFF
TRBJ2-3	.	.	TRBV28	TGTGCCAGCAGTTTATGGGGGAGAAATGCAGATACGCAGTATTTT	CASSLWGRNADTQYF
TRBJ2-7	TRBD2	many	TRBV9	TGTGCCAGCAGCGTAAGCGGGGGGTACCACGAGCAGTACTTC	CASSVSGGYHEQYF
TRBJ1-1	.	many	TRBV12-3/TRBV12-4	TGTGCCAGCAGGCCCCGAGGGGCAGGGTGGGCTTTCTTT	CASRPRGAGWAFF
TRBJ1-5	TRBD1	.	TRBV7-2	TGTGCCAGCAGCTCCAAAACCGGGACAGGGTTGTTTAGCAATCAGCCCCAGCATTTT	CASSSKTGTGLFSNQPQHF
TRBJ1-6	TRBD1	many	TRBV5-1	TGCGCCAGCAGCTCGGGACAGGGCTCACCCCTCCACTTT	CASSSGQGSPLHF
TRBJ1-2	.	.	TRBV19	TGTGCCAGTATCCGAGGCGGGGGATTGAGCTATGGCTACACCTTC	CASIRGGGLSYGYTF
TRBJ1-5	TRBD1	few	TRBV6-6	TGTGCCAGCAGTTACGACAGGGGAGTTAGTCAGCCCCAGCATTTT	CASSYDRGVSQPQHF
TRBJ2-5	.	.	TRBV12-3/TRBV12-4	TGTGCCAGCAGTCCTCAGGTTGAGGAGACCCAGTACTTC	CASSPQVEETQYF
TRBJ2-5	.	.	TRBV7-9	TGTGCCAGCAGCTTATACGGGGAGCAAGAGACCCAGTACTTC	CASSLYGEQETQYF
TRBJ2-4	.	many	TRBV21-1	TGTGCCAGCCGCCAGGCTCATTGGGGGGTCTTGGCCAAAAACATTCAGTACTTC	CASRQAHWGVLAKNIQYF
TRBJ2-1	.	few	TRBV29-1	TGCAGCGTTGAAGATCTTCGGAGGGACACTACGGGGGTAGAGCAGTTCTTC	CSVEDLRRDTTGVEQFF
TRBJ1-6	.	many	TRBV11-1	TGTGCCAGCAGCCCCTGGTCGGTGGGACCCCTCCACTTT	CASSPWSVGPLHF
TRBJ2-5	TRBD1	.	TRBV5-5	TGTGCCAGCAGCTTGGTGGGACAGGGACACGAGACCCAGTACTTC	CASSLVGQGHETQYF
TRBJ2-1	.	many	TRBV10-2	TGCGCCAGCAGTGGGCAGGGATCCTACAATGAGCAGTTCTTC	CASSGQGSYNEQFF
TRBJ1-1	.	many	TRBV5-1	TGCGCCAGCAGCTTGGGGGGGGCGAACACTGAAGCTTTCTTT	CASSLGGANTEAFF
TRBJ1-1	.	few	TRBV20-1	TGCAGTGCTAGAGATCGCGCCCAGGGCACTGAAGCTTTCTTT	CSARDRAQGTEAFF
TRBJ1-4	TRBD1	.	TRBV2	TGTGCCAGCAGTGACGGGACAGGGGTGCAAAAACTGTTTTTT	CASSDGTGVQKLFF
TRBJ1-2	.	many	TRBV6-5	TGTGCCAGCAGTTACTCCACGGGGCAGGGGTATGGCTACACCTTC	CASSYSTGQGYGYTF
TRBJ2-3	TRBD1	many	TRBV12-3/TRBV12-4	TGTGCCAGCAGGACAGGGTCAGATAGTGATACGCAGTATTTT	CASRTGSDSDTQYF
TRBJ1-2	TRBD1	few	TRBV5-5	TGTGCCAGCAGCTTCCAGACAGGGGGAAACTATGGCTACACCTTC	CASSFQTGGNYGYTF
TRBJ2-2	.	many	TRBV7-9	TGTGCCAGCCTGGGCGGGGAGCTGTTTTTT	CASLGGELFF
TRBJ1-6	.	.	TRBV7-5	.	CISVPEANKRTLGDSPLHF
TRBJ2-5	.	.	TRBV7-2	TGTGCCAGCAATCGGGAAACCCTGGAAGAGACCCAGTACTTC	CASNRETLEETQYF
TRBJ1-4	.	.	TRBV5-1	TGCGCCAGCAGCTTGGACCAGGGAGCGTTTAGTGAAAAACTGTTTTTT	CASSLDQGAFSEKLFF
TRBJ2-5	.	.	TRBV7-2	TGTGCCAGCAGCCCCACAAGGGAAGAGACCCAGTACTTC	CASSPTREETQYF
TRBJ2-2	.	many	TRBV5-1	TGCGCCAGCAGCTTGGTGTCGGGGGGCAACGGGGAGCTGTTTTTT	CASSLVSGGNGELFF
TRBJ2-5	TRBD1	many	TRBV5-1	TGCGCCAGCAGCTTACAGGGGCGAGAGACCCAGTACTTC	CASSLQGRETQYF
TRBJ2-2	.	few	TRBV7-2	TGTGCCAGCAGCTTAGGGAGTGGACAAAACACCGGGGAGCTGTTTTTT	CASSLGSGQNTGELFF
TRBJ1-6	.	few	TRBV19	TGTGCCAGTAACCCCGGGTTTGGATTGAGTTCACCCCTCCACTTT	CASNPGFGLSSPLHF
TRBJ1-6	TRBD1	few	TRBV5-1	TGCGCCAGCACCGGGGACAGGCCACGATCACCCCTCCACTTT	CASTGDRPRSPLHF
TRBJ1-1	.	few	TRBV20-1	TGCAGTGCTAGGGACGGGTTGAACACTGAAGCTTTCTTT	CSARDGLNTEAFF